These 31 T cell receptor beta chains were sequenced from one sample in a study of cytomegalovirus exposure and HLA in healthy donors. Assay used: immunoSEQ multiplex PCR; TCRdb lists only in-frame clones, some missing. The sample lists around 150,000 clones, roughly 90% occurring once. Material: PBMCs. These receptors were obtained from a man between 18 and 29 years old in good health and CMV-seronegative.

The chain employs TRBV5-1 and TRBJ1-2; TRBD1 is a possible D gene (5 bases). V was shortened by 5 bases and J by 2 bases, with 13 bases between the two germline ends. Germline V gene data show CDR1 as SGHRS and CDR2 as YFSETQ. The CDR3 spans 14 residues. Here the CDR3 reads CASSLDSANYGYTF. The CDR3 region has the DNA TGCGCCAGCAGTTTAGACAGCGCCAACTATGGCTACACCTTC.

The sample holds one count of this clone. The V gene is TRBV6-6, the J gene TRBJ2-7; D not certain. This CDR3 spans 12 amino acids. Germline V gene sequence: CDR1 MNHNY, CDR2 SVGAGI (reference sequence). Trimming cost V 0 bases and J 3 bases, with 3 bases left between them. CDR3 protein: CASSYSNYEQYV. As DNA, the CDR3 is TGTGCCAGCAGTTACTCAAACTACGAGCAGTACGTC.

This sequence joins TRBV7-9 and TRBJ1-4, with 7 positions matching TRBD1. The germline V gene encodes CDR1 SEHNR and CDR2 FQNEAQ (reference sequence). V lost 5 bases and J lost 6; bases outside the gene matches: 9. This CDR3 spans 15 amino acids. CDR3 residues: CASSPRGQLDEKLFF. The CDR3 DNA reads as TGTGCCAGCAGCCCTAGGGGACAGCTAGATGAAAAACTGTTTTTT.

The chain couples TRBV29-1 to TRBJ2-1; D perhaps matches TRBD2 (5 bases). The germline gives CDR1 SQVTM, CDR2 ANQGSEA. CDR3 length equals 12 residues. V lost 4 bases to trimming and J lost 4 bases, with 8 bases between them. The CDR3 region has the DNA TGCAGCGTTGTGAGGGAGTACAATGAGCAGTTCTTC. Its protein product is CSVVREYNEQFF.

V and J are TRBV7-9 and TRBJ1-4, with D maybe TRBD1 (5 bases). Germline V lookup: CDR1 SEHNR, CDR2 FQNEAQ (reference sequence). V was shortened by 3 bases and J by 8 bases, with 16 bases between the two germline ends. CDR3 size: 15 residues. The CDR3 sequence is CASSFIQGEGEKLFF. In DNA, the CDR3 is TGTGCCAGCAGCTTTATTCAGGGCGAAGGGGAAAAACTGTTTTTT.

The chain recombines TRBV9 with TRBJ1-4; 10 bases map to TRBD1. Germline CDR1 is SGDLS and CDR2 is YYNGEE. CDR3 length: 18 residues. J was trimmed by 8 bases and V by 2 bases; bases with no gene match: 15. The CDR3 protein is CASSVNLIVGDRGEKLFF. The CDR3 bases are TGTGCCAGCAGCGTGAACCTTATCGTCGGGGACAGGGGCGAAAAACTGTTTTTT.

Only a few counts were recorded for this clone. The CDR3 region is CAWSYSHYYGYTF. In DNA form, the CDR3 reads TGTGCCTGGAGTTACAGCCACTACTATGGCTACACCTTC. This chain uses TRBV30 with TRBJ1-2; D is unresolved. CDR1 and CDR2 (germline): GTSNPN, SVGIG (reference sequence). The CDR3 consists of 13 residues. With 2 bases removed from V and 3 bases from J, the gap between germline ends came to 10 bases.

This CDR3 reads CASSHGQGSYEQYF. The CDR3 DNA sequence: TGTGCCAGCAGTCATGGACAGGGCTCCTACGAGCAGTACTTC. The J gene is TRBJ2-7, the V gene TRBV27, with 8 bases identical to TRBD1. Germline V gene sequence: CDR1 MNHEY, CDR2 SMNVEV (reference sequence). J gave up 0 bases and V 5 bases, and 3 bases lay outside the gene matches. The CDR3 runs to 14 residues.

This clone was seen only once. The chain is built from TRBV18 and TRBJ1-1, with D tentatively TRBD1 (5 bases). CDR1 is KGHSH and CDR2 is LQKENI in the germline V gene. V was trimmed by 3 bases and J by 0 bases, leaving 14 bases between them. This CDR3 has 16 residues. The CDR3 is CASSPLLAGVNTEAFF. The CDR3 DNA is TGTGCCAGCTCACCCCTATTAGCGGGGGTGAACACTGAAGCTTTCTTT.

V and J are TRBV11-2 and TRBJ2-7, with 8 bases lining up with TRBD2. CDR3 length: 15 residues. Germline CDR1 reads SGHAT; CDR2 reads FQNNGV. J was trimmed by 3 bases and V by 3 bases; bases with no gene match: 7. CDR3 coding DNA: TGTGCCAGCAGCTTCGCACCGGGAGGGAACTACGAGCAGTACGTC. Amino acid sequence: CASSFAPGGNYEQYV.

This chain connects TRBV9 to TRBJ1-2, with TRBD1 identical over 7 bases. The CDR3 is 15 residues long. Trimming removed 4 bases from V and 0 bases from J; junction bases left unmatched: 6. In germline, CDR1 is SGDLS, CDR2 YYNGEE. Here the CDR3 reads CASSLRDSTNYGYTF. The DNA of the CDR3 is TGTGCCAGCAGCCTACGGGACAGTACTAACTATGGCTACACCTTC.

V is TRBV7-9 and J is TRBJ2-7; possible D gene TRBD1, 6 bases. The CDR3 totals 11 residues. The V and J ends lost 5 bases and 4 bases respectively, with 6 bases between them. Germline V gene data show CDR1 as SEHNR and CDR2 as FQNEAQ (reference sequence). CDR3 nucleotide sequence: TGTGCCAGCAGCACAGGGTACGAGCAGTACTTC. It encodes CASSTGYEQYF.

V and J are TRBV6-5 and TRBJ2-3, with 10 positions matching TRBD2. The V gene's germline CDR1 is MNHEY and CDR2 SVGAGI. The V gene end was trimmed by 1 base and the J gene end by 1 base; junction bases not matched to a gene: 2. CDR3 length: 16 residues. CDR3: CASSYFLAGGTDTQYF. The CDR3 DNA reads as TGTGCCAGCAGTTACTTCCTAGCGGGAGGCACAGATACGCAGTATTTT.

This chain joins TRBV7-9 and TRBJ1-3; D possibly corresponds to TRBD1 (5 bases). Germline CDR1 reads SEHNR; CDR2 reads FQNEAQ (reference sequence). The CDR3 runs 15 residues. V lost 5 bases and J lost 5, with 16 bases in between. The DNA for the CDR3 is TGTGCCAGCAGCCAACCTTTGGGACTCAGAAACACCATATATTTT. Its translation: CASSQPLGLRNTIYF.

CDR3 sequence (DNA): TGTGCCAGCTCACCAGGGACAGAGACCTATGGCTACACCTTC. It codes for CASSPGTETYGYTF. The gene calls are TRBV18 and TRBJ1-2; 7 nucleotides agree with TRBD1. The germline CDR1 and CDR2 sequences are KGHSH and LQKENI. The CDR3 is made up of 14 amino acids. With V trimmed by 2 bases and J by 4 bases, 4 bases remained unmatched. The full variable domain, with the rest looked up from reference TRBV18 and TRBJ1-2, is NAGVMQNPRHLVRRRGQEARLRCSPMKGHSHVYWYRQLPEEGLKFMVYLQKENIIDESGMPKERFSAEFPKEGPSILRIQQVVRGDSAAYFCASSPGTETYGYTFGSGTRLTVV.

V usage is TRBV7-2 and J usage is TRBJ2-5; TRBD1 matches at 9 bases. V lost 4 bases to trimming and J lost 4 bases; unmatched junction nucleotides: 16. CDR1 and CDR2 from the germline V gene are SGHTA and FQGNSA. The CDR3 is 18 residues long. CDR3: CASSSYDLLTGGLETQYF. DNA for the CDR3: TGTGCCAGCAGCTCATACGACCTCCTGACAGGGGGGTTAGAGACCCAGTACTTC.

The V and J genes are TRBV5-6 and TRBJ1-2; D remains ambiguous. The CDR3 length is 13 residues. V lost 3 bases and J lost 2, with 8 bases in between. Per the germline V gene, CDR1 is SGHDT and CDR2 is YYEEEE. CDR3 coding DNA: TGTGCCAGCAGCTCGAGGGCCAACTATGGCTACACCTTC. It yields the protein CASSSRANYGYTF.

The chain uses TRBV4-3 and TRBJ1-5; 8 nucleotides agree with TRBD1. V was clipped by 4 bases and J by 2 bases; unmatched bases: 4. Germline V gives CDR1 LGHNA, CDR2 YSLEER. This CDR3 region has 15 residues. CDR3 protein: CASSPDRAGNQPQHF. CDR3 nucleotides: TGCGCCAGCAGCCCGGACAGGGCGGGCAATCAGCCCCAGCATTTT.

V usage is TRBV5-1 and J usage is TRBJ1-5, with 7 nucleotides matching TRBD1. Looked up from germline, CDR1 is SGHRS and CDR2 is YFSETQ. The trim removed 2 bases at V and 6 bases at J, leaving 5 bases unmatched. CDR3 length: 14 residues. CDR3 nucleotide sequence: TGCGCCAGCAGCTTCGGGACAGCCGGTCAGCCCCAGCATTTT. Translating gives CASSFGTAGQPQHF. Combining the CDR3 with reference TRBV5-1 and TRBJ1-5 gives the whole variable domain KAGVTQTPRYLIKTRGQQVTLSCSPISGHRSVSWYQQTPGQGLQFLFEYFSETQRNKGNFPGRFSGRQFSNSRSEMNVSTLELGDSALYLCASSFGTAGQPQHFGDGTRLSIL.

This clone showed up just once. The CDR3, as DNA: TGTGCCAGCAGCCAGAAACACAGGGGGCTAAAAGGCTACACCTTC. Its protein is CASSQKHRGLKGYTF. The chain has TRBV14 and TRBJ1-2, with TRBD1 identical over 9 bases. With V trimmed by 3 bases and J by 8 bases, 10 bases remained unmatched. The CDR3 consists of 15 residues. From germline, CDR1 is SGHDN and CDR2 FVKESK. The full variable domain, with the rest looked up from reference TRBV14 and TRBJ1-2, is EAGVTQFPSHSVIEKGQTVTLRCDPISGHDNLYWYRRVMGKEIKFLLHFVKESKQDESGMPNNRFLAERTGGTYSTLKVQPAELEDSGVYFCASSQKHRGLKGYTFGSGTRLTVV.

The chain employs TRBV6-5 and TRBJ1-1; perhaps TRBD1 as D (5 bases). The V gene lost 2 bases and the J gene lost 5 bases, with 9 bases spanning the gap. Germline values: CDR1 MNHEY, CDR2 SVGAGI. The CDR3 is 13 residues long. The CDR3 sequence is CASSYNRGTEAFF. CDR3 DNA: TGTGCCAGCAGTTACAATAGGGGAACTGAAGCTTTCTTT.

This clone was seen once. V usage is TRBV19 and J usage is TRBJ2-3; D possibly corresponds to TRBD2 (5 bases). Looked up from germline, CDR1 is LNHDA and CDR2 is SQIVND (reference sequence). The CDR3 loop spans 15 amino acids. Trimming took off 1 base at V and 3 bases at J, with 11 bases between the two ends. CDR3 sequence (DNA): TGTGCCAGTAGTATAGTTCGTTCGGGGACAGATACGCAGTATTTT. It yields the protein CASSIVRSGTDTQYF. The variable domain in full, with the rest retrieved from reference TRBV19 and TRBJ2-3, is DGGITQSPKYLFRKEGQNVTLSCEQNLNHDAMYWYRQDPGQGLRLIYYSQIVNDFQKGDIAEGYSVSREKKESFPLTVTSAQKNPTAFYLCASSIVRSGTDTQYFGPGTRLTVL.

V and J are TRBV11-2 and TRBJ2-1, with 11 bases matching TRBD2. V was clipped by 4 bases and J by 8 bases; unmatched bases: 7. This CDR3 has 15 residues. Per the germline V gene, CDR1 is SGHAT and CDR2 is FQNNGV. The CDR3 loop is CASSSPTSGAHEQFF. The DNA for the CDR3 is TGTGCCAGCAGCTCTCCGACTAGCGGGGCCCATGAGCAGTTCTTC.

The chain combines TRBV5-1 with TRBJ2-1; no firm D call. Trimming stripped 1 base from V and 8 bases from J, with 7 bases between. The germline CDR1 and CDR2 sequences are SGHRS and YFSETQ. The CDR3 is 12 residues long. CDR3 sequence (DNA): TGCGCCAGCAGCTTGAGTGAGTATGAGCAGTTCTTC. Its translation is CASSLSEYEQFF.

V usage is TRBV27 and J usage is TRBJ2-7; TRBD2 agrees at 10 bases. With V trimmed by 2 bases and J by 6 bases, 7 bases remained unmatched. Germline lookup yields CDR1 MNHEY and CDR2 SMNVEV (reference sequence). The length of the CDR3 is 15 residues. CDR3 coding DNA: TGTGCCAGCAGTTTAACTCCTAGCGGGGGCCTCGAGCAGTACGTC. Amino acids: CASSLTPSGGLEQYV.

V gene TRBV2 combines with J gene TRBJ2-7; TRBD2 aligns across 11 bases. Germline V gives CDR1 SNHLY, CDR2 FYNNEI. Trimming at V came to 7 bases and at J to 7 bases, leaving 9 bases not matched to a gene. The CDR3 runs 14 residues. The CDR3 region is CASIPVASGGEQYV. CDR3 DNA sequence: TGTGCCAGCATCCCGGTGGCTAGCGGGGGGGAGCAGTACGTC.

This chain links TRBV15 with TRBJ1-6, with 7 bases matching TRBD1. With 5 bases clipped from V and 6 bases from J, the junction kept 7 bases outside the gene matches. Germline V gene lookup returns CDR1 LNHNV and CDR2 YYDKDF (reference sequence). The CDR3 consists of 15 residues. The CDR3 loop is CATSSDRSLNSPLHF. The CDR3 nucleotides read TGTGCCACCAGCTCGGACAGGAGTCTTAATTCACCCCTCCACTTT.

This chain connects TRBV9 to TRBJ2-1; tentatively, D is TRBD2 (5 bases). The germline V gene encodes CDR1 SGDLS and CDR2 YYNGEE. The CDR3 runs 14 residues. V lost 0 bases, J lost 6 bases, and 10 bases lay in between. This CDR3 reads CASSVESAGNEQFF. CDR3 DNA: TGTGCCAGCAGCGTAGAATCGGCGGGCAATGAGCAGTTCTTC.

This clone was found a few times. This chain connects TRBV5-1 to TRBJ2-7, with D tentatively TRBD1 (6 bases). From germline, CDR1 is SGHRS and CDR2 YFSETQ. CDR3 length equals 14 residues. With 4 bases removed from V and 2 bases from J, the gap between germline ends came to 13 bases. CDR3 region: CASSPDGQTYEQYF. The CDR3 nucleotides read TGCGCCAGCAGCCCGGACGGACAGACCTACGAGCAGTACTTC.

Note on this clone: The same CDR3 arises from other DNA sequences in this sample as well. V is TRBV6-5 and J is TRBJ2-1, with TRBD1 as a possible D gene (6 bases). Germline CDR1 and CDR2: MNHEY and SVGAGI. The CDR3 is 15 residues long. Between the trimmed V and J ends, which lost 2 bases and 4 bases, there was a span of 12 bases. The CDR3, as DNA: TGTGCCAGCAGTTACGGAACAGGGAATTACAATGAGCAGTTCTTC. This codes for CASSYGTGNYNEQFF.

The gene calls are TRBV27 and TRBJ2-1; 10 bases agree with TRBD2. This CDR3 is 16 amino acids long. The V gene's germline CDR1 is MNHEY and CDR2 SMNVEV (reference sequence). The V gene end was trimmed by 2 bases and the J gene end by 7 bases; junction bases not matched to a gene: 8. The CDR3 loop is CASSLGLAVGGNEQFF. The CDR3 nucleotides are TGTGCCAGCAGTTTAGGACTAGCGGTCGGTGGGAATGAGCAGTTCTTC.